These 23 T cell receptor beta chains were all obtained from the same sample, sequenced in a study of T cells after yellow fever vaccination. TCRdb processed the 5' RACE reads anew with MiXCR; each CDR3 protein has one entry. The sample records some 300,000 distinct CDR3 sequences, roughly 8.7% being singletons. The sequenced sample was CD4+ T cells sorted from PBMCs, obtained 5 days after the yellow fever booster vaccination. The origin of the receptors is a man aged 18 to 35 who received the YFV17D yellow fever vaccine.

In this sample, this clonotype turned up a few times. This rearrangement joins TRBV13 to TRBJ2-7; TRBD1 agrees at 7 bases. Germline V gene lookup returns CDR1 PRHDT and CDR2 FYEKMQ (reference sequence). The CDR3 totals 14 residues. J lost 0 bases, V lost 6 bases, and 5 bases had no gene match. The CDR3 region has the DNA TGTGCCAGCAGGACCTCAGGGGGCTCCTACGAGCAGTACTTC. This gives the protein CASRTSGGSYEQYF.

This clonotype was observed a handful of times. CDR3 in DNA: TGTGCCAGCAGGTCGAACTTAAACAGGGCTGATGGCTACACCTTC. Its protein is CASRSNLNRADGYTF. V gene TRBV6-2 or TRBV6-3 combines with J gene TRBJ1-2; perhaps TRBD1 as D (6 bases). CDR1 and CDR2 from the germline V gene are MNHEY and SVGEGT. This CDR3 spans 15 amino acids. V lost 6 bases to trimming and J lost 6 bases, with 20 bases between them.

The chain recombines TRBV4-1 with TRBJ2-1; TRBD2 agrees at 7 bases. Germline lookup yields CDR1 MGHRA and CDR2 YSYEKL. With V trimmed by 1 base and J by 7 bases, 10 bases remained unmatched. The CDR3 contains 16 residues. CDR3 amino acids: CASSQVPAGVRNEQFF. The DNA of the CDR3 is TGCGCCAGCAGCCAAGTTCCGGCGGGGGTAAGGAATGAGCAGTTCTTC.

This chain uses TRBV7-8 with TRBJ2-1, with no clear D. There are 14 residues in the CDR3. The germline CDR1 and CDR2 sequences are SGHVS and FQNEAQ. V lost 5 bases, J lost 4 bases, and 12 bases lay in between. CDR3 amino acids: CASSPGGKYNEQFF. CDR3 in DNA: TGTGCCAGCAGCCCCGGCGGAAAGTACAATGAGCAGTTCTTC.

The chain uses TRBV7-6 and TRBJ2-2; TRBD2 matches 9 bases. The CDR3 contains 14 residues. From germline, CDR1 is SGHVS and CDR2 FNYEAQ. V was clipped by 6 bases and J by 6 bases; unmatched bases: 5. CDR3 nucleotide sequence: TGTGCCAGCAGTTCCCGCGGGAGGGCCGGGGAGCTGTTTTTT. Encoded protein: CASSSRGRAGELFF.

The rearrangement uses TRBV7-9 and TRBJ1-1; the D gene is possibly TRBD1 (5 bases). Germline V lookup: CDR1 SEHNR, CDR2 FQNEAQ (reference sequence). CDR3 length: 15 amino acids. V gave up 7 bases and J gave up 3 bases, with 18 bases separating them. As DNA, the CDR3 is TGTGCCAGCACCCAGCCCGGAGGGGCCGACACTGAAGCTTTCTTT. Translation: CASTQPGGADTEAFF.

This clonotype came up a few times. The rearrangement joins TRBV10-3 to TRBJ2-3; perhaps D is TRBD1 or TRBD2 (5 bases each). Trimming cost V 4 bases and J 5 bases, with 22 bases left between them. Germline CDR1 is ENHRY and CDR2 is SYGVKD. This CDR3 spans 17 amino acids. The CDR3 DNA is TGTGCCATCAGTGGAAAACCCGGGACCGGATTGAAAGATACGCAGTATTTT. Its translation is CAISGKPGTGLKDTQYF.

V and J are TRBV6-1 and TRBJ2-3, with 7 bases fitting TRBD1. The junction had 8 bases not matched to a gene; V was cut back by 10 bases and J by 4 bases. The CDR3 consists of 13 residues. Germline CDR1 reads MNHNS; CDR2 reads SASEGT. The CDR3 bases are TGTGCCACCTTGACAGGGTGGGCAGATACGCAGTATTTT. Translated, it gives CATLTGWADTQYF.

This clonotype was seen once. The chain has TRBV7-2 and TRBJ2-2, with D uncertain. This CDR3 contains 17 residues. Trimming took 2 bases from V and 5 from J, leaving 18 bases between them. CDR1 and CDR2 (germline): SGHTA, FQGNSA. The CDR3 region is CASSLKASFQTTGELFF. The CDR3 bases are TGTGCCAGCAGCTTAAAAGCGTCCTTCCAAACTACCGGGGAGCTGTTTTTT.

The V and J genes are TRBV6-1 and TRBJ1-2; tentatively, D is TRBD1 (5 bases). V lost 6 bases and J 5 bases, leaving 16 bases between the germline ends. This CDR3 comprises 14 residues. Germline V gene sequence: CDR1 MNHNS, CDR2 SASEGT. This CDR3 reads CASRVRDEGYGYTF. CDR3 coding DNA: TGTGCCAGCAGAGTCCGGGACGAAGGTTATGGCTACACCTTC.

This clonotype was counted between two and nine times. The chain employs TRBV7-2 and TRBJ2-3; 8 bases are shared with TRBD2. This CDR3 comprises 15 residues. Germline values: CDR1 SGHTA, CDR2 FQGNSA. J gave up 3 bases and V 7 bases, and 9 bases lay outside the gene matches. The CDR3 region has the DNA TGTGCCAGCACCTCCCCGGGGGGGAGGACAGATACGCAGTATTTT. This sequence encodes CASTSPGGRTDTQYF.

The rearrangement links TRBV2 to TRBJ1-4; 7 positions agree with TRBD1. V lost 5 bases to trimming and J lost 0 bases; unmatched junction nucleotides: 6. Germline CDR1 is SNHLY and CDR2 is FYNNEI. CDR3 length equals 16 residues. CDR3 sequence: CASSWTGAATNEKLFF. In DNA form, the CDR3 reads TGTGCCAGCAGTTGGACAGGAGCTGCAACTAATGAAAAACTGTTTTTT.

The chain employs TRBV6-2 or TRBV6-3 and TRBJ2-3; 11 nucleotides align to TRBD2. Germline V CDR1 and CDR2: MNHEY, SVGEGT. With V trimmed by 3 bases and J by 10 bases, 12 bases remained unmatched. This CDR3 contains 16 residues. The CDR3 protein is CASSYLTSGGRFPQYF. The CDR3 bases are TGTGCCAGCAGTTATCTTACTAGCGGGGGACGGTTCCCGCAGTATTTT.

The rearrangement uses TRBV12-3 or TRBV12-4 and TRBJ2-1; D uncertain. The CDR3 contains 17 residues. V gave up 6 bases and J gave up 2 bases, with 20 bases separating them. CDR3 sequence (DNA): TGTGCCAGCAGCATTTATTCGCCCCCCCCTCCCTACAATGAGCAGTTCTTC. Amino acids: CASSIYSPPPPYNEQFF.

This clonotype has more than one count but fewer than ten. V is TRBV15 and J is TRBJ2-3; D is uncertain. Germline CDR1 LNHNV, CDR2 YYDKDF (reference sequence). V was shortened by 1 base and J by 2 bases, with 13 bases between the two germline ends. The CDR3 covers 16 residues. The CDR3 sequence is CATSRGRTEITDTQYF. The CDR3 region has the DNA TGTGCCACCAGCAGAGGCCGGACGGAGATCACAGATACGCAGTATTTT.

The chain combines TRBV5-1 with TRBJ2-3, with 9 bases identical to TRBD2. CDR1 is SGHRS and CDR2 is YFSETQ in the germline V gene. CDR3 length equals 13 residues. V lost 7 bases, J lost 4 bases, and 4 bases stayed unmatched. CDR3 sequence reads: CASRGGASDTQYF. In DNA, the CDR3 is TGCGCCAGCCGCGGGGGGGCATCAGATACGCAGTATTTT.

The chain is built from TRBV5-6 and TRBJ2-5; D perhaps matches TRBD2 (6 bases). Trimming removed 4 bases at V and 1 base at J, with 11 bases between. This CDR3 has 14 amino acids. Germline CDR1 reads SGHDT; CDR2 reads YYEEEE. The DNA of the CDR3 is TGTGCCAGCAGCCCCCGACTAGTCCAAGAGACCCAGTACTTC. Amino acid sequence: CASSPRLVQETQYF.

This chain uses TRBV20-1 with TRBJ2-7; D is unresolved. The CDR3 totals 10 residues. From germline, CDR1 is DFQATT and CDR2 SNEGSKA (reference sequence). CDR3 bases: TGCAGGGGCTTCACTTACGAGCAGTACGTC. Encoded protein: CRGFTYEQYV.

The CDR3 spells CASKGDGDEQFF. As DNA, the CDR3 is TGTGCCAGCAAAGGGGACGGCGATGAGCAGTTCTTC. This rearrangement joins TRBV2 to TRBJ2-1; D possibly matches TRBD1 or TRBD2 (5 bases each). V was shortened by 7 bases and J by 8 bases, with 12 bases between the two germline ends. The CDR3 is 12 amino acids. Germline lookup yields CDR1 SNHLY and CDR2 FYNNEI.

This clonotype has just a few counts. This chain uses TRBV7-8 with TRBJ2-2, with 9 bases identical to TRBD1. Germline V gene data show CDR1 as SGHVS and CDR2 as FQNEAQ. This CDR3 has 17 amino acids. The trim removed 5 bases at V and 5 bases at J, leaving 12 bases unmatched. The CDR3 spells CASSQYDRGTRTGELFF. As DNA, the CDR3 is TGTGCCAGCAGCCAATACGACAGGGGGACTCGGACCGGGGAGCTGTTTTTT.

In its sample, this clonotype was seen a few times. The CDR3 loop reads CAIRAGASYGYTF. The DNA of the CDR3 is TGTGCCATCAGGGCAGGGGCTTCCTATGGCTACACCTTC. The chain is built from TRBV10-3 and TRBJ1-2; perhaps TRBD1 as D (6 bases). The CDR3 extends over 13 amino acids. V was cut by 6 bases and J by 4 bases, with 12 bases left in between. CDR1 and CDR2 (germline): ENHRY, SYGVKD.

The CDR3 is CASSQDPLPHPGELFF. CDR3 bases: TGTGCCAGCAGCCAAGATCCCCTTCCCCACCCCGGGGAGCTGTTTTTT. The J gene is TRBJ2-2, the V gene TRBV4-2; D is unresolved. V lost 0 bases and J lost 6, with 14 bases in between. Germline V gives CDR1 LGHNA, CDR2 YNFKEQ. The CDR3 consists of 16 residues.

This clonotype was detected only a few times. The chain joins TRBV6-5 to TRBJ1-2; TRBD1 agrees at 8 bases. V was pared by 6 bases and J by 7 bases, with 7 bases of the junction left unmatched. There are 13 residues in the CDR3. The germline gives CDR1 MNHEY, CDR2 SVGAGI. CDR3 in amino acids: CASRATGEGGYTF. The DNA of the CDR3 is TGTGCCAGCAGGGCGACAGGGGAGGGTGGCTACACCTTC.